This TCR beta chain was observed in a study of T-cell reconstitution after alpha-beta-depleted transplantation in children. Whole-study findings and limits: One year post-transplant, T-cell counts and diversity were largely derived from T cells produced anew. In some patients, recipient T cells and intrathymic progenitors surviving conditioning explained high day-60 diversity. About two months after transplant, alpha-beta T cells reportedly came from several hundred expanded graft clones.

Per germline, CDR1 SGHTA and CDR2 FQGNSA. After removal of 4 bases from V and 7 bases from J, the junction contained 6 bases not matched to a gene. The CDR3 is made up of 14 amino acids. Of note for this clonotype: Its antigen is still unknown.

The TCRbeta library was prepared with unique molecular identifiers. TCRdb used MiXCR to reprocess the PCR reads, holding one entry per CDR3 protein. The sample shows around 490,000 distinct CDR3 sequences, over 9.5% of them seen only once. The J gene is TRBJ1-2, the V gene TRBV7-2; 10 bases are a match to TRBD1. This specimen was PBMCs, mostly from graft donor cells, taken 180 days after TCRalphabeta/CD19-depleted stem cell transplant. This TCR was recovered from a female patient between 2 and 15 years old who had a stem cell transplant for aplastic anemia, so the T cells may come from the graft donor. CDR3 region: CASSSDGQGGGYTF. DNA for the CDR3: TGTGCCAGCAGCTCAGACGGACAGGGGGGTGGCTACACCTTC.